This T cell receptor beta chain is drawn from a study of control samples from healthy donors and cancer patients. Using immunoSEQ multiplex PCR, the repertoire was profiled, and TCRdb retains in-frame clones only, with some absent. The sample holds more than 95,000 clones, about 90% seen once. The V and J ends lost 1 base and 4 bases, in that order; junction bases with no gene match: 7. Germline CDR1 and CDR2: LGHDT and YNNKEL (reference sequence). CDR3 length: 16 residues. This clone was counted a single time. This receptor was taken from a man younger than 35 in good health. V and J are TRBV3-1 (or the pseudogene TRBV3-2) and TRBJ2-1, with 7 bases matching TRBD2. Input material: blood. CDR3 loop: CASSQGSSGTYNEQFF. The CDR3 DNA follows: TGTGCCAGCAGCCAAGGTTCTAGCGGCACTTACAATGAGCAGTTCTTC.